The 31 T cell receptor beta chains listed next were all sequenced from one sample in a study of PD-1 blockade in classical Hodgkin lymphoma. Using immunoSEQ multiplex PCR, the repertoire was profiled, and TCRdb retains in-frame clones only, with some absent. The sample records tens of thousands of clones, around 91% being singletons. This sample's time point: cycle 4 day 1 (C4D1), after around six weeks of nivolumab. Following autologous stem cell transplantation, relapse occurred in every patient, and exposure to brentuximab vedotin varied. The specimen comprised peripheral blood mononuclear cells (PBMCs), sampled before the fourth cycle of nivolumab. All receptors derive from a human donor with classical Hodgkin lymphoma.

This rearrangement joins TRBV7-8 to TRBJ2-1; 7 bases match TRBD2. V trimming: 7 bases; J trimming: 5 bases; junction bases outside the gene matches: 11. Looked up from germline, CDR1 is SGHVS and CDR2 is FQNEAQ. This CDR3 region has 15 residues. CDR3 in DNA: TGTGCCAGCATTCAATCTCTGGGGGGGGACAATGAGCAGTTCTTC. Its translation: CASIQSLGGDNEQFF.

The chain links TRBV29-1 to TRBJ2-2; D remains unclear. The ends were cut back, 4 bases at V and 5 bases at J, with 11 bases in the middle. Germline lookup yields CDR1 SQVTM and CDR2 ANQGSEA. This CDR3 spans 13 amino acids. The CDR3 DNA follows: TGCAGCGTTGGCGGCGGACGGACCGGGGAGCTGTTTTTT. Translated: CSVGGGRTGELFF.

The V and J genes are TRBV5-4 and TRBJ1-1, with D unresolved. Deletions cut 0 bases from V and 2 bases from J, with 14 bases between. The CDR3 is made up of 16 amino acids. The germline gives CDR1 SGHNT, CDR2 YYREEE (reference sequence). The CDR3 region has the DNA TGTGCCAGCAGCTTGGCCGCACGACGGTCTAACACTGAAGCTTTCTTT. It encodes CASSLAARRSNTEAFF.

V gene TRBV28 combines with J gene TRBJ2-7; tentatively, D is TRBD1 (6 bases). CDR3 size: 16 residues. Trimming removed 6 bases at V and 0 bases at J, with 18 bases between. Germline V gives CDR1 MDHEN, CDR2 SYDVKM. CDR3 bases: TGTGCCAGCAGCCTCCTGACCGGACAGCCCTCCTACGAGCAGTACTTC. This translates into CASSLLTGQPSYEQYF.

The rearrangement uses TRBV9 and TRBJ2-1, with 8 bases aligning to TRBD2. Losses at the gene ends were 0 bases for V and 5 bases for J; bases not matched to a gene: 13. Germline assignment: CDR1 SGDLS and CDR2 YYNGEE. The length of the CDR3 is 18 residues. CDR3: CASSVALWVAGLNNEQFF. Written as DNA, the CDR3 is TGTGCCAGCAGCGTAGCCCTTTGGGTAGCGGGACTTAACAATGAGCAGTTCTTC. The full variable domain, with the rest looked up from reference TRBV9 and TRBJ2-1, is DSGVTQTPKHLITATGQRVTLRCSPRSGDLSVYWYQQSLDQGLQFLIQYYNGEERAKGNILERFSAQQFPDLHSELNLSSLELGDSALYFCASSVALWVAGLNNEQFFGPGTRLTVL.

This chain uses TRBV19 with TRBJ1-1; the D gene is possibly TRBD1 (5 bases). Between the trimmed V and J ends, which lost 6 bases and 8 bases, there was a span of 16 bases. There are 13 residues in the CDR3. The germline V gene has CDR1 LNHDA and CDR2 SQIVND (reference sequence). For the CDR3, the DNA is TGTGCCAGTAGGAGGGGACCGCTTGGGGAAGCTTTCTTT. It specifies CASRRGPLGEAFF.

The count of this clone is one. The CDR3 region has the DNA TGCGCCAGCAGCTTACTTCTCGTTGGACTAGCGGCAGGGGGTGAGCAGTTCTTC. This sequence encodes CASSLLLVGLAAGGEQFF. This chain uses TRBV5-1 with TRBJ2-1; 10 bases agree with TRBD2. This CDR3 contains 18 residues. Trimming took 2 bases from V and 9 from J; bases not matched to a gene: 17. Germline CDR1 and CDR2: SGHRS and YFSETQ.

The V gene is TRBV30, the J gene TRBJ1-5, with D possibly TRBD1 on 6 matching bases. V shed 0 bases and J shed 3 bases, with 12 bases lying between them. CDR1 and CDR2 from the germline V gene are GTSNPN and SVGIG (reference sequence). CDR3 length: 15 residues. DNA for the CDR3: TGTGCCTGGAGTGTACGACAGGTAATCAATCAGCCCCAGCATTTT. It is translated as CAWSVRQVINQPQHF.

The rearrangement joins TRBV5-5 to TRBJ1-1; unclear D gene. The CDR3 is 13 residues long. CDR1 SGHKS and CDR2 YYEKEE come from the germline V gene (reference sequence). The V and J ends lost 1 base and 5 bases respectively, with 9 bases between them. In DNA form, the CDR3 reads TGTGCCAGCAGCTTGCTCGCGGGGACTGAAGCTTTCTTT. Protein product: CASSLLAGTEAFF.

The genes are TRBV11-2 and TRBJ2-1; a weak D match, TRBD2 (6 bases). Trimming cost V 3 bases and J 10 bases, with 10 bases left between them. CDR3 size: 12 residues. The germline CDR1 and CDR2 sequences are SGHAT and FQNNGV. CDR3 bases: TGTGCCAGCAGCTTGACGGGAGAGGAGCAGTTCTTC. Protein sequence: CASSLTGEEQFF.

This chain joins TRBV10-3 and TRBJ2-7, with D perhaps matching TRBD1 or TRBD2 (5 bases each). Trimming took 4 bases from V and 5 from J, leaving 18 bases between them. The CDR3 covers 15 residues. From germline, CDR1 is ENHRY and CDR2 SYGVKD. CDR3 sequence reads: CAISAHPGPGDEQYF. CDR3 nucleotide sequence: TGTGCCATCAGTGCTCATCCGGGACCCGGAGACGAGCAGTACTTC.

The chain combines TRBV4-2 with TRBJ2-7, with 14 bases aligning to TRBD2. The germline V gene has CDR1 LGHNA and CDR2 YNFKEQ. This CDR3 is built from 18 residues. V was pared by 4 bases and J by 0 bases, with 8 bases of the junction left unmatched. This chain's CDR3 is CASSRGTSGSRASYEQYF. CDR3 sequence (DNA): TGTGCCAGCAGCCGAGGGACTAGCGGGAGTAGAGCCTCCTACGAGCAGTACTTC.

This chain links TRBV27 with TRBJ2-7; possible D gene TRBD2, 6 bases. Trimming pared 4 bases from V and 4 bases from J, leaving 17 bases between. The CDR3 consists of 15 residues. Germline CDR1 reads MNHEY; CDR2 reads SMNVEV (reference sequence). Written as DNA, the CDR3 is TGTGCCAGCAGTTCTGAACCGGGACTCCCATACGAGCAGTACTTC. This gives the protein CASSSEPGLPYEQYF.

The V call is TRBV12-5, the J call TRBJ2-5, with TRBD2 matching over 7 bases. The germline V gene has CDR1 LGHNT and CDR2 FRNRAP. The CDR3 spans 17 residues. The V gene end was trimmed by 7 bases and the J gene end by 4 bases; junction bases not matched to a gene: 18. This chain's CDR3 is CASDPGLNNFVGETQYF. The CDR3 DNA follows: TGTGCTAGTGACCCGGGACTAAATAATTTTGTCGGAGAGACCCAGTACTTC.

The chain joins TRBV28 to TRBJ2-4; TRBD1 might be the D (6 bases). Germline CDR1 reads MDHEN; CDR2 reads SYDVKM. The CDR3 runs 18 residues. V lost 4 bases to trimming and J lost 0 bases, with 19 bases between them. The CDR3 region is CASSYSPGVMLAKNIQYF. The CDR3 DNA follows: TGTGCCAGCAGTTACTCACCAGGGGTTATGTTAGCCAAAAACATTCAGTACTTC.

Here the CDR3 reads CATSRRQGDSDEQFF. DNA for the CDR3: TGTGCCACCAGCCGGAGACAGGGTGATTCCGATGAGCAGTTCTTC. The genes are TRBV15 and TRBJ2-1, with 7 nucleotides matching TRBD1. The germline gives CDR1 LNHNV, CDR2 YYDKDF (reference sequence). The trim removed 5 bases at V and 8 bases at J, leaving 12 bases unmatched. The CDR3 totals 15 residues.

The chain couples TRBV19 to TRBJ1-4; TRBD1 is a possible D gene (6 bases). With 6 bases removed from V and 10 bases from J, the gap between germline ends came to 15 bases. This CDR3 is built from 13 residues. In germline, CDR1 is LNHDA, CDR2 SQIVND (reference sequence). The CDR3 loop is CASRTGGQGKLFF. DNA for the CDR3: TGTGCCAGTAGGACTGGGGGCCAGGGAAAACTGTTTTTT.

The chain employs TRBV30 and TRBJ1-2; unclear D gene. The germline gives CDR1 GTSNPN, CDR2 SVGIG (reference sequence). CDR3 length: 8 residues. Trimming pared 7 bases from V and 10 bases from J, leaving 7 bases between. The CDR3 coding sequence is TGTGCCTCGTATCCCTACACCTTC. This sequence encodes CASYPYTF.

The V and J genes are TRBV27 and TRBJ2-1; no clear D. The CDR3 is 15 residues long. V was clipped by 8 bases and J by 0 bases, with 14 bases between them. Germline CDR1 reads MNHEY; CDR2 reads SMNVEV (reference sequence). The CDR3, as DNA: TGTGCCAGCGGCCGCCCGGCAGACTCCTACAATGAGCAGTTCTTC. The encoded protein is CASGRPADSYNEQFF.

J is TRBJ1-5 and V is TRBV2, with D unresolved. Germline V gene lookup returns CDR1 SNHLY and CDR2 FYNNEI. V was pared by 3 bases and J by 7 bases, with 10 bases between. The CDR3 has 13 amino acids. The CDR3 DNA reads TGTGCCAGCAGTGAGGAGGTAAACCAGCCCCAGCATTTT. Amino acid sequence: CASSEEVNQPQHF. The complete variable domain, with remaining parts taken from reference TRBV2 and TRBJ1-5, reads EPEVTQTPSHQVTQMGQEVILRCVPISNHLYFYWYRQILGQKVEFLVSFYNNEISEKSEIFDDQFSVERPDGSNFTLKIRSTKLEDSAMYFCASSEEVNQPQHFGDGTRLSIL.

This chain links TRBV18 with TRBJ2-7; no firm D call. Germline V gene sequence: CDR1 KGHSH, CDR2 LQKENI. Trimming left V 0 bases short and J 6 bases short, with 12 bases between. CDR3 length: 14 amino acids. The chain's CDR3 is CASSPPYRATEQYF. The CDR3 DNA sequence: TGTGCCAGCTCACCACCTTACCGGGCTACCGAGCAGTACTTC.

V is TRBV19 and J is TRBJ2-7; 7 nucleotides align to TRBD1. The germline CDR1 and CDR2 sequences are LNHDA and SQIVND (reference sequence). The CDR3 sequence is 14 residues long. The ends lost 1 base at V and 2 bases at J; junction bases unmatched: 2. The CDR3 DNA follows: TGTGCCAGTAGTATAGGGCAGGGGGCCTACGAGCAGTACTTC. This translates into CASSIGQGAYEQYF.

The rearrangement uses TRBV5-4 and TRBJ1-4; 7 nucleotides line up with TRBD1. Germline V gives CDR1 SGHNT, CDR2 YYREEE (reference sequence). The junction had 8 bases not matched to a gene; V was cut back by 2 bases and J by 7 bases. The CDR3 is 15 residues long. The CDR3 DNA reads TGTGCCAGCAGCTTTGGAGAGGGGGCTATTGAAAAACTGTTTTTT. This translates into CASSFGEGAIEKLFF.

The rearrangement joins TRBV10-2 to TRBJ2-4, with D unresolved. CDR3 length equals 15 residues. From germline, CDR1 is WSHSY and CDR2 SAAADI. V was shortened by 4 bases and J by 5 bases, with 15 bases between the two germline ends. CDR3 in amino acids: CASSVGVSSQNIQYF. For the CDR3, the DNA is TGCGCCAGCAGTGTGGGTGTATCTTCCCAAAACATTCAGTACTTC.

V is TRBV5-4 and J is TRBJ2-7; 8 bases line up with TRBD2. V shed 1 base and J 2 bases; nucleotides not matched to a gene: 5. Germline V gene lookup returns CDR1 SGHNT and CDR2 YYREEE (reference sequence). CDR3 size: 15 residues. The CDR3 coding sequence is TGTGCCAGCAGCTTGTCACTAGCGGTCCCCTACGAGCAGTACTTC. Translated: CASSLSLAVPYEQYF.

This clone was seen at least ten times. This chain uses TRBV27 with TRBJ1-1; D not resolved. The germline CDR1 and CDR2 sequences are MNHEY and SMNVEV (reference sequence). CDR3 length: 12 amino acids. V was shortened by 8 bases and J by 7 bases, with 14 bases between the two germline ends. The CDR3 DNA is TGTGCCAGCCGGTCCTCGATAGGTGAAGCTTTCTTT. Protein: CASRSSIGEAFF.

The chain couples TRBV7-8 to TRBJ1-5; D remains unclear. The CDR3 sequence is 14 residues long. With 1 base removed from V and 7 bases from J, the gap between germline ends came to 11 bases. Germline V gives CDR1 SGHVS, CDR2 FQNEAQ. The CDR3 loop is CASSLVQDRQPQHF. In nucleotides, the CDR3 is TGTGCCAGCAGCTTAGTTCAGGACCGGCAGCCCCAGCATTTT.

V usage is TRBV5-8 and J usage is TRBJ1-5; 8 nucleotides match TRBD1. V lost 4 bases, J lost 4 bases, and 4 bases stayed unmatched. The CDR3 is made up of 14 amino acids. Germline V gene lookup returns CDR1 SGHTS and CDR2 YDEGEE. This CDR3 is CASSIDRGNQPQHF. The DNA of the CDR3 is TGTGCCAGCAGCATAGACAGGGGTAATCAGCCCCAGCATTTT.

This sequence joins TRBV29-1 and TRBJ2-1; possible D gene TRBD1, 6 bases. This CDR3 comprises 14 residues. The V end lost 7 bases, the J end lost 5 bases, and 18 bases lay between the germline ends. Germline V CDR1 and CDR2: SQVTM, ANQGSEA. The CDR3: CSAATGVVNNEQFF. In DNA, the CDR3 is TGCAGCGCTGCGACAGGAGTCGTGAACAATGAGCAGTTCTTC.

This clone was seen more than once but under ten times. The chain links TRBV11-2 to TRBJ1-1, with D tentatively TRBD1 (5 bases). Trimming left V 0 bases short and J 7 bases short, with 12 bases between. The germline CDR1 and CDR2 sequences are SGHAT and FQNNGV. The CDR3 totals 14 residues. The DNA for the CDR3 is TGTGCCAGCAGCTTAGATCGGGGGGTACTTGAAGCTTTCTTT. It yields the protein CASSLDRGVLEAFF.

The chain uses TRBV28 and TRBJ2-7, with D possibly being TRBD2 (5 bases). Germline CDR1 is MDHEN and CDR2 is SYDVKM. CDR3 length equals 12 residues. Deletions cut 8 bases from V and 5 bases from J, with 13 bases between. The CDR3: CASEGLLHEQYF. The CDR3 coding sequence is TGTGCCAGCGAGGGATTATTACACGAGCAGTACTTC.